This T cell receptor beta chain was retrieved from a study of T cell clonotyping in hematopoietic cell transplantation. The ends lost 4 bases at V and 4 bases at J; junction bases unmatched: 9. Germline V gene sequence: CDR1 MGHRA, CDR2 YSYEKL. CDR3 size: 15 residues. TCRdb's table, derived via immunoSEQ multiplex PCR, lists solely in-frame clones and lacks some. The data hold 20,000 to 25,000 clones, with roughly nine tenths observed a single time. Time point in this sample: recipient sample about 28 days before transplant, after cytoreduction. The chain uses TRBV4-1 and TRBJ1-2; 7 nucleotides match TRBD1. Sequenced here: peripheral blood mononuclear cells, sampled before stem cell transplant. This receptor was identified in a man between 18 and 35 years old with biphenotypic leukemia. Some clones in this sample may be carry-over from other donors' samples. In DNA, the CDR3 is TGCGCCAGCAGCCGGCGGGACAGCGCAATCTATGGCTACACCTTC. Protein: CASSRRDSAIYGYTF.